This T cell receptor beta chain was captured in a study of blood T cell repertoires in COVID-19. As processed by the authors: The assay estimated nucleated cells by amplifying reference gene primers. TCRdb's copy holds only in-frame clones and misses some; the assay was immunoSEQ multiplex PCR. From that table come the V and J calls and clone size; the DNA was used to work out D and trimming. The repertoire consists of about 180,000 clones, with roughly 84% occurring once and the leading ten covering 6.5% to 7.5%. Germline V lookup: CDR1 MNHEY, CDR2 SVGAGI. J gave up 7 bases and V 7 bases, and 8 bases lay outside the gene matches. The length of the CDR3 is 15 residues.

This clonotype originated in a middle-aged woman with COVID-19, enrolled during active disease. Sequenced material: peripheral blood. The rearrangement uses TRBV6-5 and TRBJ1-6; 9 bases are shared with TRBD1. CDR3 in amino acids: CASTTGTGTNSPLHF. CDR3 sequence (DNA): TGTGCCAGCACCACAGGGACAGGGACGAATTCACCCCTCCACTTT.